Sequencing of this T cell receptor beta chain was carried out in a study of blood T cell repertoires in COVID-19. Study-wide context: PBMCs, B-cell-depleted T cells, or T cells were the source of the cDNA or gDNA that made up the material.

The participants were between roughly 18 and 89 years old and came from 20 to 30 US areas. Participants had their cohort set by participant-reported clinical history. Per the authors' pipeline: Estimation of nucleated cell counts relied on the amplification of reference gene primers. The repertoire was sequenced with immunoSEQ multiplex PCR; TCRdb's copy has only in-frame clones and lacks some. V and J calls and clone size are those listed in that table; D and trimming were worked out from the DNA. The sample consists of fewer than 450,000 clones, approximately 86% of them appearing once. The CDR3 loop spans 12 amino acids. With 8 bases clipped from V and 6 bases from J, the junction kept 2 bases outside the gene matches.

Sequences were obtained from PBMCs or T cells enriched from blood (not recorded which). The genes are TRBV12-3 or TRBV12-4 and TRBJ2-7; 12 nucleotides align to TRBD2. This clonotype originated in a woman in her forties with acute COVID-19. This CDR3 reads CASLAGGREQYF. CDR3 in DNA: TGTGCCAGCCTAGCGGGGGGGCGCGAGCAGTACTTC.